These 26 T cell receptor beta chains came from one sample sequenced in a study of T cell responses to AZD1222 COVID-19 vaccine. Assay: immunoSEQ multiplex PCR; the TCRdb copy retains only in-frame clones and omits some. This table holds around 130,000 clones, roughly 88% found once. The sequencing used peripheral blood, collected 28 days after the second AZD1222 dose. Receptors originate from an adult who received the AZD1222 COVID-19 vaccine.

The CDR3 loop is CASSSRGGPDTQYF. The CDR3 DNA is TGTGCCAGCAGCTCCAGGGGGGGACCAGATACGCAGTATTTT. V gene TRBV5-4 combines with J gene TRBJ2-3; D could derive from TRBD1 or TRBD2 (7 bases each). The germline CDR1 and CDR2 sequences are SGHNT and YYREEE (reference sequence). V was cut by 3 bases and J by 4 bases, with 12 bases left in between. The CDR3 is made up of 14 amino acids.

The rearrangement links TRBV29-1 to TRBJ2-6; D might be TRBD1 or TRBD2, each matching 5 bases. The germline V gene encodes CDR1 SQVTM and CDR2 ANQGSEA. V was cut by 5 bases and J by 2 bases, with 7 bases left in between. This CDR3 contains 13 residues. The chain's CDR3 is CSVSGPGANVLTF. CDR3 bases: TGCAGCGTTTCGGGGCCTGGGGCCAACGTCCTGACTTTC.

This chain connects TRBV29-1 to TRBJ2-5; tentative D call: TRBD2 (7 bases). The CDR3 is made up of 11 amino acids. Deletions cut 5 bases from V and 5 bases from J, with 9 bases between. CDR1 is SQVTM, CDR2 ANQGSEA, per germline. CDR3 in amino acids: CSVKGGETQYF. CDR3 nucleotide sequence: TGCAGCGTTAAGGGGGGGGAGACCCAGTACTTC.

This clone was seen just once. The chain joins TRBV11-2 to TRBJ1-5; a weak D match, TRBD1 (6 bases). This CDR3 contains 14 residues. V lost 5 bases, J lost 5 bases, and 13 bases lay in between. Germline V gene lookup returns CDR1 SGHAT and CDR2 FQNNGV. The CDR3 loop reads CASSLGGFYQPQHF. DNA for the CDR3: TGTGCCAGCAGCCTAGGGGGATTCTATCAGCCCCAGCATTTT.

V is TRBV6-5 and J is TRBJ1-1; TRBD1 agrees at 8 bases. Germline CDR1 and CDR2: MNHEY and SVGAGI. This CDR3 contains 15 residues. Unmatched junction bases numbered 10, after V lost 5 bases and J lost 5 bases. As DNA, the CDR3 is TGTGCCAGCAGTCGACTTACAGGGGGTGGAACTGAAGCTTTCTTT. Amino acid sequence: CASSRLTGGGTEAFF.

The CDR3: CASSQVGGSSYNEQFF. For the CDR3, the DNA is TGTGCCAGCAGCCAAGTCGGCGGGAGCTCCTACAATGAGCAGTTCTTC. V and J are TRBV14 and TRBJ2-1; 7 nucleotides align to TRBD2. Germline CDR1 reads SGHDN; CDR2 reads FVKESK. The CDR3 is 16 amino acids. V shed 1 base and J 0 bases; nucleotides not matched to a gene: 3.

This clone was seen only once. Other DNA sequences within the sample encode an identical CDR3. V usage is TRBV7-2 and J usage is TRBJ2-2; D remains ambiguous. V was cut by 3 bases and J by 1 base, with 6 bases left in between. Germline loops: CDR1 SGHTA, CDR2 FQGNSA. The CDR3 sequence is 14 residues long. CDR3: CASSLRQNTGELFF. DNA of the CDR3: TGTGCCAGCAGCTTGAGACAGAACACCGGGGAGCTGTTTTTT.

CDR3 sequence: CASRQQGNTEAFF. Here the CDR3 DNA reads TGTGCCAGCAGGCAACAGGGGAACACTGAAGCTTTCTTT. The chain couples TRBV4-2 to TRBJ1-1; possible D gene TRBD1, 6 bases. V was shortened by 6 bases and J by 1 base, with 9 bases between the two germline ends. The CDR3 contains 13 residues. CDR1 is LGHNA and CDR2 is YNFKEQ in the germline V gene.

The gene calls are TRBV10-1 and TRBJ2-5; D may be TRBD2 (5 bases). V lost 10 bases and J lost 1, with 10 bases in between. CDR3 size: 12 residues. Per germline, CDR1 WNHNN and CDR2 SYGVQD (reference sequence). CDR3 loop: CATGGTQETQYF. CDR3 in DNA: TGCGCCACCGGAGGTACCCAAGAGACCCAGTACTTC.

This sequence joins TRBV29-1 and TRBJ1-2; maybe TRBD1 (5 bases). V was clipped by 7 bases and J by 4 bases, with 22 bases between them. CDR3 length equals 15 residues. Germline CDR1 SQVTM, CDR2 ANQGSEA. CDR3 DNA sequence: TGCAGCGCGCAAGGGACCCCCACCACCCTCTATGGCTACACCTTC. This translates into CSAQGTPTTLYGYTF.

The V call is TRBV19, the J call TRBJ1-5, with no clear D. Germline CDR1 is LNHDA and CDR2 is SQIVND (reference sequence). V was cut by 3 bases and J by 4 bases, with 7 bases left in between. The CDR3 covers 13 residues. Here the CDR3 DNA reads TGTGCCAGTAGTATTAAGGCAAATCAGCCCCAGCATTTT. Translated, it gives CASSIKANQPQHF.

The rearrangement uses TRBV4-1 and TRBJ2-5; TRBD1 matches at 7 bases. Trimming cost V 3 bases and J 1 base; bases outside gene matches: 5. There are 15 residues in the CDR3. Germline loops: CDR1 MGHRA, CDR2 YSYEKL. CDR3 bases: TGCGCCAGCAGCCAGAGGACAGGAGCCCAAGAGACCCAGTACTTC. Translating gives CASSQRTGAQETQYF.

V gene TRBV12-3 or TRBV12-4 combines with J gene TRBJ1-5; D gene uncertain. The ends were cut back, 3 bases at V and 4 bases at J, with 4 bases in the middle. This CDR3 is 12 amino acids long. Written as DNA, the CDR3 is TGTGCCAGCAGTTTTCTAAATCAGCCCCAGCATTTT. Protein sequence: CASSFLNQPQHF.

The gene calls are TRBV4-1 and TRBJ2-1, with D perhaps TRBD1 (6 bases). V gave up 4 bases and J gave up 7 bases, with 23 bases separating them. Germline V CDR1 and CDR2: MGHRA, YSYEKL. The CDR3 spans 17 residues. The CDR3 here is CASSPFSARGLQNEQFF. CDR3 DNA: TGCGCCAGCAGCCCCTTCTCGGCCAGGGGCCTCCAGAATGAGCAGTTCTTC.

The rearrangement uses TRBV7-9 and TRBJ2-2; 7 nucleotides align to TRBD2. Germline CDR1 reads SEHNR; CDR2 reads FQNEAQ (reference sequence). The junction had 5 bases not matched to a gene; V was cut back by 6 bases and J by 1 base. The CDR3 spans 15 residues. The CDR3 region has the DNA TGTGCCAGCAGTCGGGACTATCAGAACACCGGGGAGCTGTTTTTT. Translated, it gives CASSRDYQNTGELFF. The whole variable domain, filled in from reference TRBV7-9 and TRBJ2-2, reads DTGVSQNPRHKITKRGQNVTFRCDPISEHNRLYWYRQTLGQGPEFLTYFQNEAQLEKSRLLSDRFSAERPKGSFSTLEIQRTEQGDSAMYLCASSRDYQNTGELFFGEGSRLTVL.

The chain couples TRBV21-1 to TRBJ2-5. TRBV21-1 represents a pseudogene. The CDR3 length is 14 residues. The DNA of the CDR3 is TGTGCCAGCAGCATCCGGCCTTGCAGAGAGACCCAGTACTTC. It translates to CASSIRPCRETQYF.

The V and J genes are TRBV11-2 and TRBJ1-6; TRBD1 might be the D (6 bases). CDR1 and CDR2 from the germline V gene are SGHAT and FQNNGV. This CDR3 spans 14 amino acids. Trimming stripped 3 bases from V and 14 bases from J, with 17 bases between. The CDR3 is CASSLRQAPGTLHF. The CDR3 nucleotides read TGTGCCAGCAGCTTGAGACAGGCCCCAGGGACCCTCCACTTT.

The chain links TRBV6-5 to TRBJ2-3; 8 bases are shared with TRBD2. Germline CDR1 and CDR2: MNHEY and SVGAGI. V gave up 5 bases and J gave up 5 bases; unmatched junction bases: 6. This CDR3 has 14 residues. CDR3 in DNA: TGTGCCAGCAGTCACCAGCGGGAGTTAGATACGCAGTATTTT. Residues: CASSHQRELDTQYF.

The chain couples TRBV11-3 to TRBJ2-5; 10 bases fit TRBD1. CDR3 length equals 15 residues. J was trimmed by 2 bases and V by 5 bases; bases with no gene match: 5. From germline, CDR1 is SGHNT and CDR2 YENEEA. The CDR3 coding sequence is TGTGCCAGCAGCACCGACAGGGGGCGTCAAGAGACCCAGTACTTC. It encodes CASSTDRGRQETQYF.

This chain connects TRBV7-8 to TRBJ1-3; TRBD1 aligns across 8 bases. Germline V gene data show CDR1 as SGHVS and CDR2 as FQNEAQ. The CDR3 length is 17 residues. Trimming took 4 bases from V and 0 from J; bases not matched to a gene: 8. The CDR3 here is CASSSQGAPFSGNTIYF. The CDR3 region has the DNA TGTGCCAGCAGCTCTCAGGGGGCCCCCTTCTCTGGAAACACCATATATTTT.

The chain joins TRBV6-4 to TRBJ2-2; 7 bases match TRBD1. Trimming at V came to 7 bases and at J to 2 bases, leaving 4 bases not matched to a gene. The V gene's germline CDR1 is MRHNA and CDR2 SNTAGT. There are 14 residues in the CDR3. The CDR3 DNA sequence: TGTGCCAGCAAACAGGGGCGAAACACCGGGGAGCTGTTTTTT. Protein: CASKQGRNTGELFF.

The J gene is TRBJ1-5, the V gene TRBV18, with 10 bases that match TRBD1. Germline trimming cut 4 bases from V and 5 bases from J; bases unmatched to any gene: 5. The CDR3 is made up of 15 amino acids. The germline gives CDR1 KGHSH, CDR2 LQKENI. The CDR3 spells CASSQGTGEYQPQHF. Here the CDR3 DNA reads TGTGCCAGCTCACAAGGGACAGGGGAATATCAGCCCCAGCATTTT.

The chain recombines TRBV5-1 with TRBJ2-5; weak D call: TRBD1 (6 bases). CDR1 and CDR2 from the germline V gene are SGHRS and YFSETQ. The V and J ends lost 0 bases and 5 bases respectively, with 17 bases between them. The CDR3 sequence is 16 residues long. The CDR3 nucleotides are TGCGCCAGCAGCTTGGAGTTTTCAGGGGACGGGGAGACCCAGTACTTC. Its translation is CASSLEFSGDGETQYF.

CDR3 nucleotides: TGCGCCACCCGTCGGGGGACGGAGGATATGAACACTGAAGCTTTCTTT. This gives the protein CATRRGTEDMNTEAFF. The genes are TRBV5-1 and TRBJ1-1; TRBD1 might be the D (5 bases). This CDR3 has 16 residues. With 9 bases removed from V and 0 bases from J, the gap between germline ends came to 21 bases. Germline V gene sequence: CDR1 SGHRS, CDR2 YFSETQ.

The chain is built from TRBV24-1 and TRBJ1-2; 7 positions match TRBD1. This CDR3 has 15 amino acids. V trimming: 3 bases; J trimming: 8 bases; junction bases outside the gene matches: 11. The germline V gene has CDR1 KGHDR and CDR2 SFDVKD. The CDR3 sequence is CATSDASRGPGGYTF. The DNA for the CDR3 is TGTGCCACCAGTGATGCCTCGAGGGGGCCGGGGGGCTACACCTTC.

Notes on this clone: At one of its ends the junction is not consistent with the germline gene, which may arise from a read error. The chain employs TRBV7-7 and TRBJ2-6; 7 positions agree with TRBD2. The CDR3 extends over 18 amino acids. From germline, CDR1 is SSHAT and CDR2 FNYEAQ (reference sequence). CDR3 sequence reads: CASSSTDGGKAGANVLTF. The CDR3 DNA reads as TGTGCTAGCAGCTCTACGGACGGGGGGAAGGCTGGGGCCAACGTCCTGACTTTC.